The text below deals with one TCR beta chain. The record originates from a study of blood T cell repertoires in COVID-19. Study context: T cells, B-cell-depleted T cells, or PBMCs supplied cDNA or gDNA.

Repertoires were generated with immunoSEQ multiplex PCR, while TCRdb's copy carries only in-frame clones and drops some. This repertoire shows 180,000 or so clones, 85% found once; its top ten account for roughly 8.2%. Trimming took off 3 bases at V and 0 bases at J, with 12 bases between the two ends. Per germline, CDR1 SGHNT and CDR2 YYREEE (reference sequence). The CDR3 has 15 amino acids. This TCR was recovered from a woman in her sixties or seventies with acute or convalescent COVID-19. The gene calls are TRBV5-4 and TRBJ1-1; tentatively, D is TRBD1 (6 bases). Sequenced: peripheral blood. CDR3 region: CASSSNQGMNTEAFF. The DNA for the CDR3 is TGTGCCAGCAGCTCCAACCAGGGGATGAACACTGAAGCTTTCTTT.